The subject of this entry is one TCR beta chain. Its cognate antigen is unknown. The data stem from a study of T-cell memory formation after mild COVID-19. Points from the study as a whole: A second wave of clones peaked on day 37, and their SARS-CoV-2 specificity went unconfirmed. Some clones that responded turned up in pre-infection memory, which suggests that cross-reactive memory joined in. Later expanders leaned CD4+, whereas clones that contracted between day 15 and 85 were balanced CD4/CD8.

MiXCR was run by TCRdb on the 5' RACE reads, yielding one entry per CDR3 protein. The table has 350,000 or so distinct CDR3 sequences, approximately 21% seen once. The CDR3 loop spans 18 amino acids. The ends lost 5 bases at V and 5 bases at J; junction bases unmatched: 13. The chain combines TRBV12-3 or TRBV12-4 with TRBJ2-1; 12 positions agree with TRBD2. Sequenced material: PBMCs or a T cell subset sorted from them (not recorded which). The receptor was derived from an adult woman who had mild COVID-19 (a few samples of this study predate the infection). Cell type and time point are not known. The CDR3 here is CASSLETLAGGPNNEQFF. In nucleotides, the CDR3 is TGTGCCAGCAGTCTCGAGACACTAGCGGGGGGCCCTAACAATGAGCAGTTCTTC.